These 3 T cell receptor beta chains share one sample of origin, sequenced in a study of technical replicates of blood from a few donors. The data were produced by immunoSEQ multiplex PCR, yet TCRdb's version contains in-frame clones alone and is incomplete. Counted here are about 73,000 clones, 93% occurring once; the ten biggest clones make up about 0.26%. Material: T cells isolated from PBMCs. The receptors were sampled from a human donor in good health.

This clone was detected only once. This rearrangement joins TRBV27 to TRBJ1-5; maybe TRBD1 (6 bases). Between the trimmed V and J ends, which lost 5 bases and 3 bases, there was a span of 14 bases. This CDR3 is built from 15 residues. CDR1 MNHEY and CDR2 SMNVEV come from the germline V gene (reference sequence). CDR3 sequence: CASSPTGPSNQPQHF. Written as DNA, the CDR3 is TGTGCCAGCAGTCCTACAGGGCCCTCCAATCAGCCCCAGCATTTT.

CDR3 loop: CASSSGNLNTGELFF. The CDR3 DNA reads as TGCGCCAGCAGCTCCGGTAACCTCAACACCGGGGAGCTGTTTTTT. The chain couples TRBV5-1 to TRBJ2-2; D call uncertain. The CDR3 sequence is 15 residues long. Trimming cost V 3 bases and J 2 bases, with 11 bases left between them. Germline-derived CDR1 and CDR2 are SGHRS and YFSETQ.

This chain uses TRBV29-1 with TRBJ1-3; D remains unclear. Germline loops: CDR1 SQVTM, CDR2 ANQGSEA. The CDR3 runs 14 residues. V lost 0 bases and J 3 bases, leaving 9 bases between the germline ends. Here the CDR3 DNA reads TGCAGCGTTGAAGATCAAGGGAGTGGAAACACCATATATTTT. Protein sequence: CSVEDQGSGNTIYF.